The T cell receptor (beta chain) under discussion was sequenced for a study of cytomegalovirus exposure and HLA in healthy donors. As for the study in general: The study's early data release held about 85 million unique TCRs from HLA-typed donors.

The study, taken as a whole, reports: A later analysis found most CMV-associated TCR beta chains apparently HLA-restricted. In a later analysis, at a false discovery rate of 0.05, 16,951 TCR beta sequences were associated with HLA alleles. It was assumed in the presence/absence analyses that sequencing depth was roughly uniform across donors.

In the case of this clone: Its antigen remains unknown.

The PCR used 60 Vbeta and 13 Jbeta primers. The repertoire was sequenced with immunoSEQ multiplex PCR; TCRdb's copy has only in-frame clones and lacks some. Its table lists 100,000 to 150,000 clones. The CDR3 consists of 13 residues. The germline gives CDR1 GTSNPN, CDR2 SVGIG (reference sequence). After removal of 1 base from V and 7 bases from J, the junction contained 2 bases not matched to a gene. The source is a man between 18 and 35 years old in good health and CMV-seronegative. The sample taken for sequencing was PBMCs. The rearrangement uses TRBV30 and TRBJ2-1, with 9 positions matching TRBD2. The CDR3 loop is CAWSELAGNEQFF. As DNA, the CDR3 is TGTGCCTGGAGTGAGCTAGCGGGAAATGAGCAGTTCTTC.